This TCR beta chain originates from a study of T cell changes during pregnancy in multiple sclerosis (dated by TCRdb to the late 2010s). For the study in its entirety: The study examined how the T cell repertoire changed over the course of pregnancy in women with multiple sclerosis.

To prepare the library, the immunoSEQ multiplex PCR assay was applied. In its TCRdb copy, this immuneACCESS table keeps in-frame sequences only and misses some clones. Where compared with another copy, unresolved V genes explain less than half of these, and the others have no known cause. The sample contains 25,000 to 30,000 clones, around 89% of them found a single time. Together, the top ten hold 6.9% of the sample. The trim is 3 bases for V and 2 bases for J, with a gap of 9 bases between the germline ends. CDR1 is given as LNHDA and CDR2 as SQIVND, both from the germline V gene (reference sequence). Including cysteine and phenylalanine, the CDR3 has 14 amino acids. The entry retains the CDR3 DNA only, 42 bases that are in frame from base 1. Worth noting for this clone: No cognate antigen has been identified for it. No base quality information exists; no much larger clone differs at one position.

The starting material was CD8+ T cells from peripheral blood mononuclear cells, obtained in the second trimester of pregnancy. The rearranged segments are TRBV19 and TRBJ2-3; a weak D assignment points to TRBD2 (6 bases agree). The TCR comes from a female donor with multiple sclerosis, enrolled in a pregnancy study. DNA sequence: TGTGCCAGTAGTATGTTAGCGGACACAGATACGCAGTATTTT. The encoded protein is CASSMLADTDTQYF.